Following are 13 T cell receptor beta chains from one sample sequenced in a study of OX40 agonist ivuxolimab in advanced cancers. Method: immunoSEQ multiplex PCR; TCRdb's copy keeps in-frame clones and lacks some. The sample has about 51,000 clones, 80% to 85% seen once. This specimen was CD4+ or CD8+ T cells sorted from blood, taken in a trial of the OX40 agonist ivuxolimab. Receptor source: an adult with an advanced solid tumor such as melanoma, head and neck, liver or kidney cancer.

The rearrangement joins TRBV29-1 to TRBJ2-7, with D unresolved. Germline CDR1 reads SQVTM; CDR2 reads ANQGSEA. CDR3 length equals 15 residues. The ends were cut back, 4 bases at V and 1 base at J, with 17 bases in the middle. The CDR3 nucleotides are TGCAGCGTTGCCCCCTGGGGAAGCAGATCCTACGAGCAGTACTTC. Protein product: CSVAPWGSRSYEQYF.

Written as DNA, the CDR3 is TGCGCCAGCAGCTTAACTAGCGGGGGCTCTGGGGCCAACGTCCTGACTTTC. Its protein product is CASSLTSGGSGANVLTF. The chain employs TRBV5-1 and TRBJ2-6, with 11 nucleotides matching TRBD2. The CDR3 is 17 amino acids. V trimming: 2 bases; J trimming: 0 bases; junction bases outside the gene matches: 1. Looked up from germline, CDR1 is SGHRS and CDR2 is YFSETQ.

V and J are TRBV6-5 and TRBJ2-5; either TRBD1 or TRBD2 may supply D (5 bases each). This CDR3 spans 15 amino acids. V gave up 9 bases and J gave up 3 bases, with 20 bases separating them. Germline V gives CDR1 MNHEY, CDR2 SVGAGI. The CDR3: CASRSGGSREETQYF. CDR3 coding DNA: TGTGCCAGTCGCAGTGGGGGTTCAAGGGAAGAGACCCAGTACTTC.

The V and J genes are TRBV7-9 and TRBJ1-1; tentative D call: TRBD1 (5 bases). This CDR3 spans 13 amino acids. V lost 5 bases, J lost 8 bases, and 15 bases lay in between. Germline V lookup: CDR1 SEHNR, CDR2 FQNEAQ (reference sequence). CDR3 bases: TGTGCCAGCAGCCCCCTCGAGGGACTAGAAGCTTTCTTT. It specifies CASSPLEGLEAFF.

J is TRBJ2-5 and V is TRBV2; the match to TRBD1 covers 8 bases. The junction had 17 bases not matched to a gene; V was cut back by 4 bases and J by 13 bases. The CDR3 spans 15 residues. CDR1 SNHLY and CDR2 FYNNEI come from the germline V gene. The chain's CDR3 is CASSVPGRSGGPSYF. As DNA, the CDR3 is TGTGCCAGCAGTGTACCCGGCCGGTCAGGGGGCCCTTCGTACTTC.

The rearrangement links TRBV6-1 to TRBJ1-6; D is uncertain. Trimming took 2 bases from V and 7 from J, leaving 21 bases between them. Germline V gene data show CDR1 as MNHNS and CDR2 as SASEGT. The CDR3 is 18 residues long. CDR3: CASSETLGFLYPNSPLHF. CDR3 nucleotide sequence: TGTGCCAGCAGTGAAACCTTGGGGTTTTTATACCCGAATTCACCCCTCCACTTT.

This clone was detected only a few times. The J gene is TRBJ1-3, the V gene TRBV20-1; D possibly corresponds to TRBD1 (6 bases). This CDR3 region has 11 residues. The V and J ends lost 5 bases and 4 bases respectively, with 6 bases between them. The germline V gene has CDR1 DFQATT and CDR2 SNEGSKA (reference sequence). CDR3 sequence (DNA): TGCAGTGCTGGACAGGGAAACACCATATATTTT. Amino acid sequence: CSAGQGNTIYF.

The sample holds one count of this clone. The chain carries TRBV11-1 and TRBJ2-7; the match to TRBD2 covers 8 bases. CDR3 size: 16 residues. The germline gives CDR1 SGHAT, CDR2 FQDESV (reference sequence). V lost 5 bases to trimming and J lost 2 bases; unmatched junction nucleotides: 11. CDR3 sequence reads: CASSLSYGGAAYEQYF. CDR3 in DNA: TGTGCCAGCAGCCTGAGCTACGGGGGGGCAGCCTACGAGCAGTACTTC. The complete variable domain, with remaining parts taken from reference TRBV11-1 and TRBJ2-7, reads EAEVAQSPRYKITEKSQAVAFWCDPISGHATLYWYRQILGQGPELLVQFQDESVVDDSQLPKDRFSAERLKGVDSTLKIQPAELGDSAMYLCASSLSYGGAAYEQYFGPGTRLTVT.

V usage is TRBV5-1 and J usage is TRBJ2-1; possible D gene TRBD2, 5 bases. There are 16 residues in the CDR3. Trimming took 4 bases from V and 1 from J, leaving 15 bases between them. Germline assignment: CDR1 SGHRS and CDR2 YFSETQ. The CDR3, as DNA: TGCGCCAGCAGCCCCTTACTAGTACAATCCTACAATGAGCAGTTCTTC. Residues: CASSPLLVQSYNEQFF.

The V gene is TRBV2, the J gene TRBJ2-5; D is unclear. The V end was cut by 6 bases, the J end by 5 bases, with 13 bases between. Germline V gene sequence: CDR1 SNHLY, CDR2 FYNNEI. This CDR3 is built from 13 residues. In DNA, the CDR3 is TGTGCCAGCAGCTTGACCCAGCCCGAGACCCAGTACTTC. This gives the protein CASSLTQPETQYF.

The chain links TRBV2 to TRBJ1-2, with D hard to call. The V gene's germline CDR1 is SNHLY and CDR2 FYNNEI. The CDR3 runs 13 residues. V shed 2 bases and J shed 5 bases, with 9 bases lying between them. For the CDR3, the DNA is TGTGCCAGCAGTGAAAGATACCTATATGGCTACACCTTC. Protein product: CASSERYLYGYTF. Complete variable domain (other parts from reference TRBV2 and TRBJ1-2): EPEVTQTPSHQVTQMGQEVILRCVPISNHLYFYWYRQILGQKVEFLVSFYNNEISEKSEIFDDQFSVERPDGSNFTLKIRSTKLEDSAMYFCASSERYLYGYTFGSGTRLTVV.

The genes are TRBV29-1 and TRBJ2-1; TRBD2 matches at 8 bases. The germline V gene encodes CDR1 SQVTM and CDR2 ANQGSEA. CDR3 size: 15 residues. V lost 7 bases, J lost 8 bases, and 16 bases stayed unmatched. In DNA, the CDR3 is TGCAGCGCCGCCAGGGGAGGCGGGGGGATTGATGAGCAGTTCTTC. Amino acid sequence: CSAARGGGGIDEQFF.

This clone was recorded only once. This sequence joins TRBV6-1 and TRBJ2-7; D is ambiguous. This CDR3 has 13 amino acids. V dropped 6 bases and J dropped 4 bases, with 13 bases sitting between them. Germline V gene sequence: CDR1 MNHNS, CDR2 SASEGT. The CDR3: CASRERRDYEQYF. Here the CDR3 DNA reads TGTGCCAGCAGAGAAAGGCGCGATTACGAGCAGTACTTC.